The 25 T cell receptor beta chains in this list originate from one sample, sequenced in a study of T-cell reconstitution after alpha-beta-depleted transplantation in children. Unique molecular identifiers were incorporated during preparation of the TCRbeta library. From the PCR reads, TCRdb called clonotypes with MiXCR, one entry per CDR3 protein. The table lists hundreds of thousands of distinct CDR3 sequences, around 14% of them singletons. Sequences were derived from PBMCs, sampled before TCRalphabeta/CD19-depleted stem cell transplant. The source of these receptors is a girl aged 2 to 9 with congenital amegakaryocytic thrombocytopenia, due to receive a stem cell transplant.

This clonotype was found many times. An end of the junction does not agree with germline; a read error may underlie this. The CDR3 sequence: CASTLRTSGIGETQYF. The CDR3 nucleotides are TGTGCCAGCACCTTACGGACTAGCGGGATTGGGGAGACCCAGTACTTC. The rearrangement uses TRBV7-7 and TRBJ2-5; TRBD2 aligns across 12 bases. From germline, CDR1 is SSHAT and CDR2 FNYEAQ (reference sequence). This CDR3 region has 16 residues. The variable domain in full, with the rest retrieved from reference TRBV7-7 and TRBJ2-5, is GAGVSQSPRYKVTKRGQDVTLRCDPISSHATLYWYQQALGQGPEFLTYFNYEAQPDKSGLPSDRFSAERPEGSISTLTIQRTEQRDSAMYRCASTLRTSGIGETQYFGPGTRLLVL.

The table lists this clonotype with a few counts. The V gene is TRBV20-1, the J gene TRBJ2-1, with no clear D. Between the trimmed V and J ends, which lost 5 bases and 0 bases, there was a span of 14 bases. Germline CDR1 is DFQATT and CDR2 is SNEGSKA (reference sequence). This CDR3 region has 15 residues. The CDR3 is CSASPQWSSYNEQFF. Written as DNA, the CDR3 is TGCAGTGCTTCACCCCAATGGAGCTCCTACAATGAGCAGTTCTTC.

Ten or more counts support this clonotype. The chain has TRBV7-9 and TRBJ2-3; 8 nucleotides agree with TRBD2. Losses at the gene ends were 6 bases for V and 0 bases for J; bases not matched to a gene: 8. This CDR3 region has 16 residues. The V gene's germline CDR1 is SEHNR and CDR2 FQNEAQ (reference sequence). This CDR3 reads CASRPRTSGSTDTQYF. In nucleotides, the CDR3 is TGTGCCAGCAGGCCTAGAACTAGCGGTAGCACAGATACGCAGTATTTT.

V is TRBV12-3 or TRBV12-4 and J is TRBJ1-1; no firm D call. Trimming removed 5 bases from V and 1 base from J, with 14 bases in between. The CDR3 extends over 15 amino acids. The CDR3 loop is CASSPTLQWNTEAFF. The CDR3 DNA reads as TGTGCCAGCAGTCCCACATTGCAATGGAACACTGAAGCTTTCTTT.

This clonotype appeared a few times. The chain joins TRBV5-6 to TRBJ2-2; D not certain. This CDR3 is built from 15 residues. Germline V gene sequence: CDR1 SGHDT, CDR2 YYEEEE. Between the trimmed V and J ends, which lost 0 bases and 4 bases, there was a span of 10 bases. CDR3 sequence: CASSLAATLTGELFF. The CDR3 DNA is TGTGCCAGCAGCTTGGCGGCCACCCTCACCGGGGAGCTGTTTTTT.

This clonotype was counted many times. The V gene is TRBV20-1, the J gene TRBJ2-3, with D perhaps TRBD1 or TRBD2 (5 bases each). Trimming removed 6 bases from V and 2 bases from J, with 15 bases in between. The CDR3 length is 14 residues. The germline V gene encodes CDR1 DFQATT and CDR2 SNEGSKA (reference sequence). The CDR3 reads CSALLRDDTDTQYF. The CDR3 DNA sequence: TGCAGTGCCCTTCTCCGGGACGACACAGATACGCAGTATTTT.

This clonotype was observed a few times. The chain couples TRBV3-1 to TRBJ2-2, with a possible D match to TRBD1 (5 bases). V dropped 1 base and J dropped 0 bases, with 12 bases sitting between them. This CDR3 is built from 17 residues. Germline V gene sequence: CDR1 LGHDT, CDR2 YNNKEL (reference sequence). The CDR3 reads CASSQALAGTNTGELFF. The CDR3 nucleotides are TGTGCCAGCAGCCAAGCGCTCGCAGGGACGAACACCGGGGAGCTGTTTTTT.

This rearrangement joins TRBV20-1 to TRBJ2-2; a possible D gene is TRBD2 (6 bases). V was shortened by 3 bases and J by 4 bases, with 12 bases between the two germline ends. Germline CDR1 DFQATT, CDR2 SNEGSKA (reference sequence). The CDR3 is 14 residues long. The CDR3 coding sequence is TGCAGTGCTAGTGGCGGAGGGAGCACCGGGGAGCTGTTTTTT. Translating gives CSASGGGSTGELFF.

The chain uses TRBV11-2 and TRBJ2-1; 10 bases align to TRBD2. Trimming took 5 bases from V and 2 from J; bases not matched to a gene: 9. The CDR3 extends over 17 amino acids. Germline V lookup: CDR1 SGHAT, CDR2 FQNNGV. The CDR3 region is CASSMRTSGGAYNEQFF. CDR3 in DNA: TGTGCCAGCAGCATGCGGACTAGCGGAGGTGCCTACAATGAGCAGTTCTTC.

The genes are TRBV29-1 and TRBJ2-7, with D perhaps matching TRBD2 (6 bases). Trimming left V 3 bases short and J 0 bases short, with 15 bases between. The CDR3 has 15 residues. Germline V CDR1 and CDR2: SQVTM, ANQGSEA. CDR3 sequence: CSVEDRDWSSYEQYF. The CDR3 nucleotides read TGCAGCGTTGAGGACCGGGACTGGAGCTCCTACGAGCAGTACTTC.

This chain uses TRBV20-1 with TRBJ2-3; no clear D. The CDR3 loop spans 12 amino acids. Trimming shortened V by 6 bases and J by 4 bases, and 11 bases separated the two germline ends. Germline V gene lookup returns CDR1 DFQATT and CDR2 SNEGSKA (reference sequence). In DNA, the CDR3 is TGCAGTGCACCCCGTACTTCAGATACGCAGTATTTT. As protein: CSAPRTSDTQYF.

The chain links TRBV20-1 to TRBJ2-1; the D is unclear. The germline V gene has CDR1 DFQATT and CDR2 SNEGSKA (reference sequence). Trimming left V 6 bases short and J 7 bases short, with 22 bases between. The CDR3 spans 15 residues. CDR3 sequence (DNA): TGCAGTGCCCCATTTCTTGGATCCGCCGGGAATGAGCAGTTCTTC. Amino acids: CSAPFLGSAGNEQFF.

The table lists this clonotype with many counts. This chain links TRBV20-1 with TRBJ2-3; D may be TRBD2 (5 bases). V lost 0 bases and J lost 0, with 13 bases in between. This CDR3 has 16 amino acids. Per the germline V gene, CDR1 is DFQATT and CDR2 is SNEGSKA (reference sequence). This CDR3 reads CSARERRAGSTDTQYF. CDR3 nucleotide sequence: TGCAGTGCTAGAGAGCGCCGGGCGGGCAGCACAGATACGCAGTATTTT.

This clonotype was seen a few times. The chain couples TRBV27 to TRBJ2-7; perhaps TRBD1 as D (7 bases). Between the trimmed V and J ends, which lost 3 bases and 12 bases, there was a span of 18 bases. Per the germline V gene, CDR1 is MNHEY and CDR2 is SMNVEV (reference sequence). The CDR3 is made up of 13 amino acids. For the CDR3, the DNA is TGTGCCAGCAGTTTGGGGGGACCGGGACAGTGGTACTTC. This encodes CASSLGGPGQWYF.

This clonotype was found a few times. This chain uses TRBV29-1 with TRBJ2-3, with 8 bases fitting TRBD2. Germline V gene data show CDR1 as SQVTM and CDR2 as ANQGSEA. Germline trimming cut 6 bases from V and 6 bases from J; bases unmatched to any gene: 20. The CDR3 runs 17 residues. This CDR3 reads CSVDIGSAGVGLDTQYF. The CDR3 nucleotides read TGCAGCGTGGATATCGGTTCAGCGGGAGTGGGGCTGGATACGCAGTATTTT.

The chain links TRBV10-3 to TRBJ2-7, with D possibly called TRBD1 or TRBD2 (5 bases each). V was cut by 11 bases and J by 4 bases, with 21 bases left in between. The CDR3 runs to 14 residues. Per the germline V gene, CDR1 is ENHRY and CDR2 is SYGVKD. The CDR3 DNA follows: TGTGCCTCACTAGATGGGGACGCGAGTTACGAGCAGTACTTC. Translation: CASLDGDASYEQYF.

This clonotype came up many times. The CDR3 DNA reads TGTGCCAGCAAAATAACTAGCGGGATCTCCTACGAGCAGTACTTC. It is translated as CASKITSGISYEQYF. V and J are TRBV6-2 or TRBV6-3 and TRBJ2-7; 10 nucleotides align to TRBD2. The ends lost 7 bases at V and 0 bases at J; junction bases unmatched: 6. CDR1 is MNHEY and CDR2 is SVGEGT in the germline V gene. The CDR3 runs to 15 residues.

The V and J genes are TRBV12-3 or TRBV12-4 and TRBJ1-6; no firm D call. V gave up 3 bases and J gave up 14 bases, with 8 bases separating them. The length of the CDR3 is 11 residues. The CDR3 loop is CASSFGETLHF. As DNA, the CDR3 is TGTGCCAGCAGTTTCGGCGAAACCCTCCACTTT.

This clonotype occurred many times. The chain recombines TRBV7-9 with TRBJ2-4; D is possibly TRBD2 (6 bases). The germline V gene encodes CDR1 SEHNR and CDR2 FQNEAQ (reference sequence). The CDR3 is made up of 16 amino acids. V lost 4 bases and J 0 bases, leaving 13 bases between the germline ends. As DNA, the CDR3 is TGTGCCAGCAGCTCCACGGGACTTTTAGCCAAAAACATTCAGTACTTC. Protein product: CASSSTGLLAKNIQYF.

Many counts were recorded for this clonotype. CDR3 region: CASSRQALYGYTF. CDR3 nucleotide sequence: TGTGCCAGCTCACGACAGGCCCTATATGGCTACACCTTC. The rearrangement joins TRBV18 to TRBJ1-2; weak D call: TRBD1 (6 bases). V was pared by 4 bases and J by 5 bases, with 11 bases between. Germline lookup yields CDR1 KGHSH and CDR2 LQKENI. This CDR3 is 13 amino acids long.

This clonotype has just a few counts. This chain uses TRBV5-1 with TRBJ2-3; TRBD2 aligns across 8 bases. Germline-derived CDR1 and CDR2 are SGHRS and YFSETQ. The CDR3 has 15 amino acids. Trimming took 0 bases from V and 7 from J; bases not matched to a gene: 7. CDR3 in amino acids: CASSLEFVAGHTQYF. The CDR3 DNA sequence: TGCGCCAGCAGCTTGGAATTCGTAGCGGGGCATACGCAGTATTTT.

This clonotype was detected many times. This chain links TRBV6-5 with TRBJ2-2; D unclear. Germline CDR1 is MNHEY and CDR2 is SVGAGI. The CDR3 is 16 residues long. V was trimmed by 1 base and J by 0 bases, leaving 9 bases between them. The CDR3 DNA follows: TGTGCCAGCAGTTACTGGGATCCTACGAACACCGGGGAGCTGTTTTTT. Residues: CASSYWDPTNTGELFF.

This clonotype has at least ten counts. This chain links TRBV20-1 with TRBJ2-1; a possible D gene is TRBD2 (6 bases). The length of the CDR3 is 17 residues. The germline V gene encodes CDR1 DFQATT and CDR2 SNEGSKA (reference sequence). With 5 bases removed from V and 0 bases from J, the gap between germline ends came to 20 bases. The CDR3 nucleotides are TGCAGTGCTGACCCCCGGAGGATAGCGGACTCCTACAATGAGCAGTTCTTC. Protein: CSADPRRIADSYNEQFF.

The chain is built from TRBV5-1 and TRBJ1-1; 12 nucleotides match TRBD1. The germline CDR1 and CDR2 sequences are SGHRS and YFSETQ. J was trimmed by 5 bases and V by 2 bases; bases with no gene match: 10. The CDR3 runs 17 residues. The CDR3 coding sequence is TGCGCCAGCAGCTTCAACCGGGACAGGGGGCGCCGGACTGAAGCTTTCTTT. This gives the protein CASSFNRDRGRRTEAFF.

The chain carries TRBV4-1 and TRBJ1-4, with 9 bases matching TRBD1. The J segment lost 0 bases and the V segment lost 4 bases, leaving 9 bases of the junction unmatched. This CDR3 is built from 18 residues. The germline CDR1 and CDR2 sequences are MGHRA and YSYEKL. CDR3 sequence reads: CASSPRQGVGATNEKLFF. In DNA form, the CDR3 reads TGCGCCAGCAGCCCGCGACAGGGGGTCGGGGCAACTAATGAAAAACTGTTTTTT.